The source of this T cell receptor beta chain is a study of T cell responses to AZD1222 COVID-19 vaccine. With regard to this clone: Its antigen is currently unknown.

Germline-derived CDR1 and CDR2 are LNHNV and YYDKDF (reference sequence). CDR3 length equals 15 residues. V lost 4 bases and J lost 4; bases outside the gene matches: 8. Study-wide findings and caveats: Unmutated regions of variants are reportedly targeted by nearly half of spike-specific TCRs. Vaccine-associated CD4 TCRs spanned spike, dominant at 160-218 and 743-854. Two AZD1222 doses significantly raised spike-specific TCR breadth and depth over controls.

Sequenced by immunoSEQ multiplex PCR; TCRdb stores in-frame clones only, minus some. This sample yields 150,000 to 200,000 clones, of which around 94% are seen a single time; more than 9% belongs to the top ten. The chain carries TRBV15 and TRBJ2-7; 9 bases agree with TRBD1. This clonotype originated in an adult in good health. Sample: peripheral blood, taken on day 0 of AZD1222 vaccination. The CDR3 reads CATSTSPGQGYEQYF. DNA for the CDR3: TGTGCCACCAGCACTAGTCCGGGACAGGGTTACGAGCAGTACTTC.